This T cell receptor (beta chain) was identified in a study of shared clonotypes between healthy human individuals. Across the whole study: Per donor, three plates held CD4 naive cells, three held CD4 memory, two held CD8 naive and one held CD8 memory. Study-wide findings and caveats: Roughly 5% of naive CD4 clonotypes were common to several donors.

Original processing notes: Owing to the provision of junction-only sequences devoid of quality scores by immunoSEQ, filtering differed. Assay: immunoSEQ multiplex PCR; the TCRdb copy retains only in-frame clones and omits some. The DNA gave D and trimming, while V, J and clone size come from that table. This table holds about 1 million clones, about 76% found once. This clone has more than one count but fewer than ten. The antigen remains unidentified. The clonotype was recovered from a man aged 18 to 35 in good health. Sequencing was done on a sample of memory CD4+ T cells sorted from blood. Subset described: CD45RA-negative fraction.

CDR3 sequence reads: CASSARLYPSTDTQYF. Written as DNA, the CDR3 is TGTGCCAGCAGTGCCCGACTTTACCCTAGCACAGATACGCAGTATTTT. This chain joins TRBV6-1 and TRBJ2-3, with unresolved D. V was cut by 4 bases and J by 0 bases, with 14 bases left in between. The CDR3 consists of 16 residues. From germline, CDR1 is MNHNS and CDR2 SASEGT.